This TCR beta chain was documented in a study of T cell responses to AZD1222 COVID-19 vaccine. The CDR3 has 14 amino acids. V gave up 7 bases and J gave up 2 bases; unmatched junction bases: 3. Per the germline V gene, CDR1 is LNHDA and CDR2 is SQIVND (reference sequence). Pooled in the analysis were second doses at about 4 or about 12 weeks. Sequencing was performed with immunoSEQ multiplex PCR; in TCRdb, only in-frame clones are kept and a portion is missing. This sample has some 74,000 clones, with about 90% found just once. Whole-study findings and limits: Close to half of spike-specific TCRs reportedly recognize unmutated variant regions.

As concerns this clone: Its specificity is not known.

Sequenced here: peripheral blood, sampled 28 days after the second AZD1222 dose. The receptor's source is an adult who received the AZD1222 COVID-19 vaccine. The rearrangement uses TRBV19 and TRBJ1-3; 9 bases map to TRBD1. In nucleotides, the CDR3 is TGTGCCAGTAAACAGGGGGCGCCTGGAAACACCATATATTTT. This sequence encodes CASKQGAPGNTIYF.